The rows below give T cell receptor beta chains drawn from one sample of a study of T cells after yellow fever vaccination. TCRdb analysed the 5' RACE reads with MiXCR anew, one entry per CDR3 protein. Of about 550,000 distinct CDR3 sequences listed, under 25% are singletons. Sequences were derived from PBMCs, sampled 15 days after the yellow fever booster vaccination. The receptor source for this set is a man aged 25 to 40 who received the YFV17D yellow fever vaccine. The CDR3 runs from the conserved cysteine through the conserved F or W. Each record gives: V gene, J gene, D gene, clone size, CDR3 protein, CDR3 DNA. A D gene is named only where the DNA matches it firmly. The listing skips clone size in some rows; elsewhere it reads once, few, many or a size class.

V: TRBV5-5
J: TRBJ2-7
D: NA
size: few
CDR3: CASSFFQGEGEQYF
DNA: TGTGCCAGCAGCTTCTTCCAGGGAGAGGGCGAGCAGTACTTC

V: TRBV11-2
J: TRBJ2-1
D: TRBD2
size: few
CDR3: CASSQGLEGWSGNNEQFF
DNA: TGTGCCAGCAGCCAAGGACTAGAAGGGTGGTCCGGTAACAATGAGCAGTTCTTC

V: TRBV4-3
J: TRBJ2-7
D: NA
size: NA
CDR3: CASSPRDGAYEQYF
DNA: TGCGCCAGCAGCCCTAGGGACGGAGCCTACGAGCAGTACTTC

V: TRBV6-6
J: TRBJ2-2
D: TRBD2
size: few
CDR3: CASSFGLATNTGELFF
DNA: TGTGCCAGCAGTTTCGGACTAGCGACAAACACCGGGGAGCTGTTTTTT

V: TRBV5-1
J: TRBJ2-3
D: NA
size: NA
CDR3: CATTIRGYSTDTQYF
DNA: TGCGCCACCACTATCCGAGGGTACAGCACAGATACGCAGTATTTT

V: TRBV2
J: TRBJ2-4
D: NA
size: NA
CDR3: CASVRQPSLAKNIQYF
DNA: TGTGCCAGTGTCCGACAGCCATCGTTAGCCAAAAACATTCAGTACTTC

V: TRBV20-1
J: TRBJ2-5
D: NA
size: many
CDR3: CSAEGASGRQETQYF
DNA: TGCAGTGCAGAGGGGGCTAGCGGACGACAAGAGACCCAGTACTTC

V: TRBV6-2/TRBV6-3
J: TRBJ2-1
D: NA
size: NA
CDR3: CASSLIDNEQFF
DNA: TGTGCCAGCAGTTTAATAGACAATGAGCAGTTCTTC

V: TRBV12-3/TRBV12-4
J: TRBJ2-7
D: TRBD2
size: NA
CDR3: CASSPRGLAGVEQYF
DNA: TGTGCCAGCAGTCCACGGGGACTAGCGGGAGTCGAGCAGTACTTC

V: TRBV14
J: TRBJ2-1
D: TRBD2
size: NA
CDR3: CASRLAGADNEQFF
DNA: TGTGCCAGCAGACTAGCGGGTGCCGACAATGAGCAGTTCTTC

V: TRBV6-1
J: TRBJ1-1
D: NA
size: NA
CDR3: CASGRGRAGNTEAFF
DNA: TGTGCCAGCGGACGGGGCAGGGCGGGGAACACTGAAGCTTTCTTT

V: TRBV5-1
J: TRBJ2-7
D: NA
size: NA
CDR3: CASSIEGPGSGYEQYF
DNA: TGCGCCAGCAGCATAGAGGGACCGGGGAGCGGCTACGAGCAGTACTTC

V: TRBV27
J: TRBJ2-7
D: NA
size: NA
CDR3: CASSIAVTSYEQYF
DNA: TGTGCCAGCAGTATAGCGGTGACCTCCTACGAGCAGTACTTC

V: TRBV29-1
J: TRBJ1-3
D: TRBD1
size: many
CDR3: CSVDLSGTGSGNTIYF
DNA: TGCAGCGTTGACCTATCCGGGACAGGCTCTGGAAACACCATATATTTT